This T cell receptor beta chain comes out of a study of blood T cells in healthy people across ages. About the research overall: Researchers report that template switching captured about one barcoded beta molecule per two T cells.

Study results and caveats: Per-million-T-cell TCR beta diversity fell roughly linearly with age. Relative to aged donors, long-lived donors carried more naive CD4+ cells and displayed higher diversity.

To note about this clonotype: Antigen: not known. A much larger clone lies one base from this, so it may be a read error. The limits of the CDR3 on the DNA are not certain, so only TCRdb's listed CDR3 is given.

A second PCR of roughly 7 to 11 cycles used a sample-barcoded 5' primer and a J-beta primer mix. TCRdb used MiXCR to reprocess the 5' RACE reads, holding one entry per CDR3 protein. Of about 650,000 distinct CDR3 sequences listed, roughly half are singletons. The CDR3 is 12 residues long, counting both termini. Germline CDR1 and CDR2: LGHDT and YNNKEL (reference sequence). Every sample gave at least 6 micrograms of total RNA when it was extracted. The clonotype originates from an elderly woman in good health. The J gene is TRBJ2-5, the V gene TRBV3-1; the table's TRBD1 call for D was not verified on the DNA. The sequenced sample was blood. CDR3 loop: CASSLFGQGAYF.